A selection of T cell receptor beta chains follows, all from one sample in a study of blood T cell repertoires in COVID-19. Some clones are missing from TCRdb's copy, which holds only in-frame ones; the method was immunoSEQ multiplex PCR. The table includes approximately 290,000 clones, around 89% detected once. Sample: peripheral blood. The receptor set was obtained from a woman aged 55-70 years with acute or convalescent COVID-19. Both conserved end residues are part of each CDR3. Each record gives: V gene, D gene, J gene, CDR3 protein, CDR3 DNA. D genes are given only for firm matches.

TRBV7-2	-	TRBJ2-1	CAGGTRRQFYNEQFF	TGTGCCGGAGGGACGAGACGTCAGTTCTACAATGAGCAGTTCTTC
TRBV19	-	TRBJ1-2	CASTSSGGLYGYTF	TGTGCCAGTACCTCTAGTGGAGGATTATATGGCTACACCTTC
TRBV7-3	TRBD2	TRBJ2-5	CASSLLAGAQETQYF	TGTGCCAGCAGCTTATTAGCGGGGGCACAAGAGACCCAGTACTTC
TRBV11-2	TRBD2	TRBJ2-1	CASSLITGGGVEQFF	TGTGCCAGCAGCTTAATAACCGGGGGAGGGGTCGAGCAGTTCTTC
TRBV10-1	TRBD1	TRBJ1-2	CASRVRDSGSNYGYTF	TGCGCCAGCAGGGTCCGGGACAGCGGTTCTAACTATGGCTACACCTTC
TRBV5-4	-	TRBJ2-5	CASSPGGETQYF	TGTGCCAGCAGCCCGGGTGGAGAGACCCAGTACTTC
TRBV3-1/TRBV3-2	-	TRBJ1-1	CASSQVTGLNTEAFF	TGTGCCAGCAGCCAAGTAACAGGGCTGAACACTGAAGCTTTCTTT
TRBV7-3	-	TRBJ2-6	CASSLRTASSGANVLTF	TGTGCCAGCAGCTTGAGGACAGCGAGCTCTGGGGCCAACGTCCTGACTTTC
TRBV27	TRBD1	TRBJ2-7	CASSLGSDRGLLFPYEQYF	TGTGCCAGCAGTTTAGGCTCGGACAGGGGGCTTCTATTCCCCTACGAGCAGTACTTC
TRBV19	TRBD2	TRBJ2-1	CASSKGLAGGPVEQFF	TGTGCCAGTAGTAAGGGACTAGCGGGAGGGCCGGTTGAGCAGTTCTTC
TRBV7-9	TRBD1	TRBJ2-7	CASSGGQMNSYEQYF	TGTGCCAGCAGCGGGGGACAGATGAATTCCTACGAGCAGTACTTC
TRBV5-1	TRBD2	TRBJ2-7	CASSLSGGNSYEQYF	TGCGCCAGCAGCCTTAGCGGGGGAAACTCCTACGAGCAGTACTTC
TRBV19	-	TRBJ1-2	CASSYDSESLYGYTF	TGTGCCAGTAGTTACGACAGTGAAAGTCTCTATGGCTACACCTTC
TRBV2	-	TRBJ1-2	CASRQSPSYGYTF	TGTGCCAGCCGACAGAGCCCTTCCTATGGCTACACCTTC
TRBV7-9	-	TRBJ1-5	CASSPTDSNNQPQHF	TGTGCCAGCAGCCCCACCGACAGCAACAATCAGCCCCAGCATTTT
TRBV20-1	TRBD1	TRBJ1-6	CSASPGQSSYNSPLHF	TGCAGTGCAAGTCCGGGACAGAGCTCCTATAATTCACCCCTCCACTTT
TRBV2	TRBD1	TRBJ1-1	CASIEGDREGPEAFF	TGTGCCAGCATCGAGGGGGACAGGGAGGGTCCTGAAGCTTTCTTT
TRBV5-6	-	TRBJ1-2	CASSHGQTYGYTF	TGTGCCAGCAGCCATGGACAGACCTATGGCTACACCTTC
TRBV24-1	TRBD1	TRBJ2-3	CATTPTGTTDTQYF	TGTGCCACCACCCCGACAGGGACGACAGATACGCAGTATTTT